This entry concerns a single T cell receptor (beta chain). V lost 5 bases to trimming and J lost 7 bases, with 25 bases between them. The CDR3 consists of 17 residues. Germline V lookup: CDR1 SGHDN, CDR2 FVKESK. This sample is part of a study of blood T cell repertoires in COVID-19. This table comes from immunoSEQ multiplex PCR, and its TCRdb copy is limited to in-frame clones, with some not included. The top ten hold approximately 3.5% of the sample, which has about 240,000 clones, roughly 80% seen once. Sequencing input: peripheral blood. The sequence derives from a woman aged 18-30 years with acute or convalescent COVID-19. The rearrangement uses TRBV14 and TRBJ2-3; D is perhaps TRBD2 (6 bases). The CDR3 protein is CASSSYSGTYLPNTQYF. CDR3 DNA: TGTGCCAGCAGCTCTTACTCCGGGACTTACTTACCTAATACGCAGTATTTT.